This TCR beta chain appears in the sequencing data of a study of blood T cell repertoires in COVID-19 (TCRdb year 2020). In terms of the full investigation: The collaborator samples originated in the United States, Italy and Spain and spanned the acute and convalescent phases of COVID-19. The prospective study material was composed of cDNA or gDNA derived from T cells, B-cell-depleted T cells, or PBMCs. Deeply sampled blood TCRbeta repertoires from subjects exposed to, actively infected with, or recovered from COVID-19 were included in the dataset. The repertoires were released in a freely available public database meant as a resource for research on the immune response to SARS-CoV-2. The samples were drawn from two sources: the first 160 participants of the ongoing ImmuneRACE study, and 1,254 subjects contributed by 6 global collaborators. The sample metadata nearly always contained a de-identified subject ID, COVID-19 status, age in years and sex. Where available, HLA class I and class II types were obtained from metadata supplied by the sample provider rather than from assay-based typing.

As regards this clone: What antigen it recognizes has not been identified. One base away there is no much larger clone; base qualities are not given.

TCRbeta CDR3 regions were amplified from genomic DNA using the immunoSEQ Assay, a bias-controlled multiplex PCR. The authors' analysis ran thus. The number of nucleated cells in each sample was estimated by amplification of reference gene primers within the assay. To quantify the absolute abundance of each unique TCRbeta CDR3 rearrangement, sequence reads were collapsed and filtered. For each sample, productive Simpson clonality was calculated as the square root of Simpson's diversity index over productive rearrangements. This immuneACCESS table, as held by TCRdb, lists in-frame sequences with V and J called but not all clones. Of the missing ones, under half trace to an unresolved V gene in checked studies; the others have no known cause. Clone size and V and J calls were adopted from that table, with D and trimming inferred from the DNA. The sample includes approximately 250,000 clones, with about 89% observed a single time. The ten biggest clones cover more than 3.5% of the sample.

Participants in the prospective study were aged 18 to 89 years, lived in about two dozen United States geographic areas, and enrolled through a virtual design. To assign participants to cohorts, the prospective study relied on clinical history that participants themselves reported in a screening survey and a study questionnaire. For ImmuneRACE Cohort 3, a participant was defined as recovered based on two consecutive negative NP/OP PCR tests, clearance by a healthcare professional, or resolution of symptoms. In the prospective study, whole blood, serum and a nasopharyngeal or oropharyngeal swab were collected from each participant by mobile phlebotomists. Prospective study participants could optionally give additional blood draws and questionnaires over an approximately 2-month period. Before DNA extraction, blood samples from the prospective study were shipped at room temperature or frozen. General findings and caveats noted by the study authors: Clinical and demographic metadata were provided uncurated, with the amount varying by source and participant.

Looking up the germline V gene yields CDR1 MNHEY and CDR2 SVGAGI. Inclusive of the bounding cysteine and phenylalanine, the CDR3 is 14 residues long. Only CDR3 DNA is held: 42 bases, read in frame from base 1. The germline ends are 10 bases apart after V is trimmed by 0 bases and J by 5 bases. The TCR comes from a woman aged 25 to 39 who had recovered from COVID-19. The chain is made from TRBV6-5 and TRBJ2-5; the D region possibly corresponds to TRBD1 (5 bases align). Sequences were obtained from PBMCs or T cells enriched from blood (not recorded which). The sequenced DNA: TGTGCCAGCAGTTACTCAGGGGATAGGGAGACCCAGTACTTC. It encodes CASSYSGDRETQYF.